This passage covers 5 T cell receptor beta chains from one sample sequenced in a study of T cell repertoires in aging, cancer and after chemotherapy. Multiplex touch-down PCR with TRB-A/B primers amplified rearranged V-D-J TRB sequences. MiXCR, applied by TCRdb to the multiplex PCR reads, yields one record per CDR3 protein. The profile shows under 7,500 distinct CDR3 sequences, around 30% of them singletons. Peripheral blood genomic DNA, not sorted cells or RNA, was the template. The sequenced material came from blood. Receptor source: a human donor with a blood cancer.

This clonotype is medium-sized in the sample. The chain combines TRBV27 with TRBJ1-2, with 9 bases matching TRBD1. The germline CDR1 and CDR2 sequences are MNHEY and SMNVEV (reference sequence). With V trimmed by 0 bases and J by 7 bases, 9 bases remained unmatched. The length of the CDR3 is 16 residues. The CDR3 reads CASSLSVGQGVRGYTF. CDR3 nucleotides: TGTGCCAGCAGTTTATCGGTGGGACAGGGAGTGCGTGGCTACACCTTC.

The chain links TRBV12-3 or TRBV12-4 to TRBJ1-2; D is undetermined. Trimming removed 3 bases at V and 4 bases at J, with 3 bases between. The CDR3 extends over 11 amino acids. The CDR3 nucleotides are TGTGCCAGCAGTTTGAGCTATGGCTACACCTTC. This translates into CASSLSYGYTF.

The chain has TRBV4-2 and TRBJ2-7; 8 nucleotides agree with TRBD1. Germline V lookup: CDR1 LGHNA, CDR2 YNFKEQ. This CDR3 is built from 15 residues. V shed 4 bases, J shed 6 bases, and the junction held 11 bases outside the gene matches. CDR3: CASSPWTGTRSEQYF. The CDR3 region has the DNA TGTGCCAGCAGCCCGTGGACAGGGACGAGAAGCGAGCAGTACTTC.

This clonotype is classed as medium-sized. This chain connects TRBV6-1 to TRBJ2-1; TRBD2 agrees at 7 bases. This CDR3 is 13 amino acids long. Germline loops: CDR1 MNHNS, CDR2 SASEGT. V dropped 8 bases and J dropped 2; count of bases not matched to a gene: 3. The CDR3 sequence is CASLAGAYNEQFF. The DNA for the CDR3 is TGTGCCAGCCTGGCGGGAGCCTACAATGAGCAGTTCTTC.

This clonotype showed up just a few times. This chain uses TRBV24-1 with TRBJ2-2; 11 nucleotides line up with TRBD2. Trimming at V came to 4 bases and at J to 5 bases, leaving 8 bases not matched to a gene. CDR1 KGHDR and CDR2 SFDVKD come from the germline V gene. The CDR3 runs to 17 residues. Here the CDR3 reads CATSDLPGLADTGELFF. The CDR3 nucleotides read TGTGCCACCAGTGACCTACCGGGACTAGCGGATACCGGGGAGCTGTTTTTT.